Sequencing of this T cell receptor (beta chain) was carried out in a study of T cells in localized non-small cell lung cancer. Whole-study results and caveats: Uninvolved adjacent lung showed peak T cell clonality, exceeding tumor. Overall survival was longer when the density of T cells in the blood was higher. In adjacent lung, a median roughly 57 of the top 100 tumor clones were found.

TCRdb's table, derived via immunoSEQ multiplex PCR, lists solely in-frame clones and lacks some. The repertoire has roughly 72,000 clones, around 80% of them found once; the top ten carry 8% to 10%. Trimming left V 10 bases short and J 2 bases short, with 12 bases between. This CDR3 spans 13 amino acids. Germline lookup yields CDR1 ENHRY and CDR2 SYGVKD. On this clone: What it binds is unknown.

Here the sequenced sample was peripheral blood, taken before any cancer treatment. This chain links TRBV10-3 with TRBJ1-5, with D hard to call. The receptor was derived from a female donor over 55 with stage I lung adenocarcinoma. The CDR3 spells CATSQAGNQPQHF. The CDR3 coding sequence is TGTGCCACCTCGCAGGCGGGCAATCAGCCCCAGCATTTT.